These T cell receptor beta chains were read from a single sample in a study of T cells in Graves' hyperthyroidism and ophthalmopathy. TCRdb called the multiplex PCR reads again in MiXCR, with one record for every CDR3 protein. The sample carries roughly 300,000 distinct CDR3 sequences, roughly 21% recorded once. Input material: blood. These receptors were obtained from a woman aged 45 to 65 with Graves' hyperthyroidism. CDR3s leave out the opening cysteine and the closing phenylalanine or tryptophan. A D gene is named only where the DNA matches it firmly. Expanded clones get a size class; other rows say once, few or many, or leave the size out.

J gene	clone size	V gene	D gene	CDR3 protein
TRBJ2-2	few	TRBV20-1	-	SALGTYTGELF
TRBJ2-7	-	TRBV9	TRBD2	ASSPSGDRSEQY
TRBJ1-1	-	TRBV19	-	ASQRQLNTEAF
TRBJ2-7	many	TRBV7-8	-	ASSLARNYEQY
TRBJ2-7	many	TRBV2	TRBD1	ASSPTGTAYEQY
TRBJ2-5	-	TRBV20-1	TRBD2	SASTGLEAETQY
TRBJ2-3	few	TRBV6-1	-	ASSEIKPDTQY
TRBJ2-1	-	TRBV6-1	TRBD2	ASSPSGELYNEQF
TRBJ1-1	many	TRBV12-3/TRBV12-4	-	ASSLGATEAF
TRBJ2-1	-	TRBV7-9	-	ASSLKGSHNEQF
TRBJ2-7	-	TRBV7-2	-	ASSLEFRDEQY
TRBJ1-6	many	TRBV12-3/TRBV12-4	-	ASSLWGRNSPLH
TRBJ2-7	-	TRBV19	TRBD2	ASSVSGLPSYEQY
TRBJ1-1	once	TRBV6-2/TRBV6-3	TRBD1	ASSPDRDPEAF
TRBJ2-1	-	TRBV2	TRBD2	ASTSTSGLSSYNEQF
TRBJ1-1	many	TRBV29-1	-	SGNSGDTEAF
TRBJ2-7	-	TRBV28	-	ASRPGTSSPYEQY
TRBJ2-7	many	TRBV20-1	-	SASGSFYEQY
TRBJ2-2	many	TRBV10-3	-	AISEREVGELF
TRBJ2-7	many	TRBV28	-	ASSYPSGLGTYEQY
TRBJ2-1	many	TRBV14	TRBD2	ASSGRLAGMHEQF
TRBJ1-2	many	TRBV5-1	TRBD1	ASSAGQLYGYT
TRBJ1-6	-	TRBV10-2	-	ASSDILRAAPGYNSPLH
TRBJ2-1	many	TRBV20-1	TRBD2	SAAGVNNEQF
TRBJ1-5	-	TRBV6-1	TRBD1	ASINPGTGVNQPQH
TRBJ1-5	many	TRBV20-1	TRBD1	SARDRDSLNQPQH
TRBJ2-3	-	TRBV29-1	TRBD1	SVEDPDRGTDTQY
TRBJ2-7	few	TRBV20-1	TRBD2	SAGEVSGSSYEQY
TRBJ1-2	many	TRBV5-1	TRBD1	ASSLGDRGFGYT
TRBJ2-1	many	TRBV18	-	ASSALGDYNEQF
TRBJ1-1	few	TRBV29-1	-	SARGVSGVMNTEAF
TRBJ1-5	many	TRBV6-1	-	ASSPAGRSNQPQH
TRBJ2-5	many	TRBV7-9	-	ASSLTMETQY
TRBJ1-1	many	TRBV30	TRBD1	ACGRGGAGFAEAF
TRBJ2-1	many	TRBV7-9	TRBD2	ASSLDPFQYASGNYNEQF
TRBJ2-3	-	TRBV24-1	-	ATSDPGGTDTQY
TRBJ1-2	many	TRBV28	-	ASSFTDTGVYGYT
TRBJ2-5	few	TRBV3-1	TRBD2	ASSPLPGLAGETQY
TRBJ2-5	-	TRBV20-1	-	SAQRDGGQETQY
TRBJ2-5	few	TRBV6-2/TRBV6-3	-	ASNLVGGDQTQY
TRBJ2-3	many	TRBV12-3/TRBV12-4	-	ASKWTGDTQY
TRBJ2-3	-	TRBV28	TRBD2	ASSTTPGLAGVTDTQY
TRBJ2-2	few	TRBV6-1	-	ASSPLAAGELF
TRBJ2-7	many	TRBV20-1	TRBD2	SASPSGGGYEQY
TRBJ2-2	few	TRBV20-1	TRBD1	SASPHRGFNTGELF
TRBJ2-5	-	TRBV30	TRBD2	AWSAGGGPGETQY